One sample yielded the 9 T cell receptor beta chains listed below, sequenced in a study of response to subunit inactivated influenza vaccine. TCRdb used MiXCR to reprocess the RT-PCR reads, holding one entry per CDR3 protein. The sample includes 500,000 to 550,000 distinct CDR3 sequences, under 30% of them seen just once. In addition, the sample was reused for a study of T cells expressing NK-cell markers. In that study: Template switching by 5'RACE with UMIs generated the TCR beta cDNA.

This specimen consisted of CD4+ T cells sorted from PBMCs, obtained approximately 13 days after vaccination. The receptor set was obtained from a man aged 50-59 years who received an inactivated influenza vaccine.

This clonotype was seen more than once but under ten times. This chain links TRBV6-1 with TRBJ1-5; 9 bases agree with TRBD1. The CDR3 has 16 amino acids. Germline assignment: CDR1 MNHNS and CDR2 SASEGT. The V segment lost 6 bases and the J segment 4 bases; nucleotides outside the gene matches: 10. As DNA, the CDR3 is TGTGCCAGCAGGATAGGACAGGGGTTTGGTAATCAGCCCCAGCATTTT. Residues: CASRIGQGFGNQPQHF.

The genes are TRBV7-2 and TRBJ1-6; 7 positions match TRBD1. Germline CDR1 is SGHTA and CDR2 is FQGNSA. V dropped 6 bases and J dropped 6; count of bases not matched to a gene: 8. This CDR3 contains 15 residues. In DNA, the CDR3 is TGTGCCAGCAGACCAGGGGGGGGAGTTAATTCACCCCTCCACTTT. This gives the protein CASRPGGGVNSPLHF.

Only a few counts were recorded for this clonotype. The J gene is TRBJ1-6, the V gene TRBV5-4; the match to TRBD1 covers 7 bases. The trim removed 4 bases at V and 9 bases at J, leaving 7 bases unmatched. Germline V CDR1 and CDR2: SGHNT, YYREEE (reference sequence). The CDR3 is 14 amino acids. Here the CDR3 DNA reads TGTGCCAGCAGCGTGGGACAGAGGGGTTCACCCCTCCACTTT. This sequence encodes CASSVGQRGSPLHF.

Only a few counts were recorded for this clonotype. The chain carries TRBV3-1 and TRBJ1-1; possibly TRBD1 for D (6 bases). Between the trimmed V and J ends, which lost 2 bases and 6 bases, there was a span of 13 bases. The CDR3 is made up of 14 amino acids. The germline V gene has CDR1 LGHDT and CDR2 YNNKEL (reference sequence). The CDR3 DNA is TGTGCCAGCAGCCAACCAACAGGGCTGGCTGAAGCTTTCTTT. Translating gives CASSQPTGLAEAFF.

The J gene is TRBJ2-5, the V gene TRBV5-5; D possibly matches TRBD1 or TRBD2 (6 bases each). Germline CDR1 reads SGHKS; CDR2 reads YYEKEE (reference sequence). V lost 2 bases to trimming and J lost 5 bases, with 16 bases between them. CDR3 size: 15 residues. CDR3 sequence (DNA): TGTGCCAGCAGCTTCCGCGGGGTCGGGGGCGAGACCCAGTACTTC. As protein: CASSFRGVGGETQYF.

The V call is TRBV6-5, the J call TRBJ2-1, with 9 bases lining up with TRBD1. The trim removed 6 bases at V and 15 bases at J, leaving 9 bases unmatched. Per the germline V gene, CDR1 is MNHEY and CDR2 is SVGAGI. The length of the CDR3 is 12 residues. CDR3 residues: CASSRFGTGWFF. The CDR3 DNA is TGTGCCAGCAGCAGGTTCGGGACAGGGTGGTTCTTC.

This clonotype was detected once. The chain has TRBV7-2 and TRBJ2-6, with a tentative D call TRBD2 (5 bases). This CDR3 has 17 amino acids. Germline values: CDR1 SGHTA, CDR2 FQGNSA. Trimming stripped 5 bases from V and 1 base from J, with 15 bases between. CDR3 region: CASSAPGFQSGANVLTF. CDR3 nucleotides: TGTGCCAGCAGCGCCCCGGGGTTTCAATCTGGGGCCAACGTCCTGACTTTC.

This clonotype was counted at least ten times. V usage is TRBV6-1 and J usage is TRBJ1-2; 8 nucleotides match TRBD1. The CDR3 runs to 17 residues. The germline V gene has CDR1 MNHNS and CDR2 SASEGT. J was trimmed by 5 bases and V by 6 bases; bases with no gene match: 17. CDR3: CASSPLIGQGAGYGYTF. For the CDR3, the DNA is TGTGCCAGCAGCCCTCTGATAGGGCAGGGGGCCGGTTATGGCTACACCTTC.

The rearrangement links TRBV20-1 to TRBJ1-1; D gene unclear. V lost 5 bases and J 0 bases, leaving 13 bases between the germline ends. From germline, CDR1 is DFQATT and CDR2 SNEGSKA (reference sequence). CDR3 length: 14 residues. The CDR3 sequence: CSAVPGGLNTEAFF. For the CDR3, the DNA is TGCAGTGCTGTCCCGGGCGGTTTGAACACTGAAGCTTTCTTT.